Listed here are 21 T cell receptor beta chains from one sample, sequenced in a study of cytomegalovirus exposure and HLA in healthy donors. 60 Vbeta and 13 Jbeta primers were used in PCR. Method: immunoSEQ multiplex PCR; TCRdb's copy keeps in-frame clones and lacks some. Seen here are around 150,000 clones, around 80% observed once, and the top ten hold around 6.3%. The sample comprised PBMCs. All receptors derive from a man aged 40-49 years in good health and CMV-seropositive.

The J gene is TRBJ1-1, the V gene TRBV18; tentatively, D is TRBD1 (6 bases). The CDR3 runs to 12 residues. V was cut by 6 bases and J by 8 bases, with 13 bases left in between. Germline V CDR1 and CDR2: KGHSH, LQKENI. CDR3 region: CASSASDREAFF. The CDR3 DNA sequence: TGTGCCAGCTCGGCAAGCGACAGGGAAGCTTTCTTT.

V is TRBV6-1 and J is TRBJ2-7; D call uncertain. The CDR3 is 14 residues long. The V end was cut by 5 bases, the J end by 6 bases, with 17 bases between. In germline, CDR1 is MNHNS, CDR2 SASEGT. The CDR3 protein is CASSPLRTFGEQYF. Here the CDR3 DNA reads TGTGCCAGCAGTCCTCTCCGCACGTTCGGCGAGCAGTACTTC.

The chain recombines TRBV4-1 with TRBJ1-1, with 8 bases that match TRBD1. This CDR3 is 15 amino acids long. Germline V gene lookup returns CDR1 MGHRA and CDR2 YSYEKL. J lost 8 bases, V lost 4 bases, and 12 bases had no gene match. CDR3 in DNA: TGCGCCAGCAGCCTTTTGCGGACAGGGAGTACAGAAGCTTTCTTT. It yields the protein CASSLLRTGSTEAFF.

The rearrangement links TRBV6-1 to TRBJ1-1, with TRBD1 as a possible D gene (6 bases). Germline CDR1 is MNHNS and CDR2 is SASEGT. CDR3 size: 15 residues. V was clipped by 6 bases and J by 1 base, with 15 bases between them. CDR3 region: CASRETDRANTEAFF. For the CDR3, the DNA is TGTGCCAGCAGGGAAACGGACAGAGCGAACACTGAAGCTTTCTTT.

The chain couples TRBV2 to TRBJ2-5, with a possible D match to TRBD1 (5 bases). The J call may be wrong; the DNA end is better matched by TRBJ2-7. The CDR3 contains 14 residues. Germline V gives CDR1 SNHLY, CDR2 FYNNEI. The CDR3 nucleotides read TGTGCCAGCAGTGATCAGGGTCTATCCTACGAGCAGTACTTC. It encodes CASSDQGLSYEQYF.

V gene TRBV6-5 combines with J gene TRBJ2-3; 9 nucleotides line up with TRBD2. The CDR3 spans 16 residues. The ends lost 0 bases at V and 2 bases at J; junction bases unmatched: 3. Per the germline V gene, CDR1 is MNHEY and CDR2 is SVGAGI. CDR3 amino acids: CASSYSASGNTDTQYF. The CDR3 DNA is TGTGCCAGCAGTTACTCGGCTAGCGGGAACACAGATACGCAGTATTTT.

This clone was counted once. CDR3: CAISSAGGDEQYF. CDR3 nucleotides: TGTGCCATCTCTTCAGCGGGAGGGGACGAGCAGTACTTC. The chain is built from TRBV10-3 and TRBJ2-7, with 10 bases identical to TRBD2. The V gene end was trimmed by 8 bases and the J gene end by 5 bases; junction bases not matched to a gene: 6. Germline V lookup: CDR1 ENHRY, CDR2 SYGVKD. CDR3 size: 13 residues.

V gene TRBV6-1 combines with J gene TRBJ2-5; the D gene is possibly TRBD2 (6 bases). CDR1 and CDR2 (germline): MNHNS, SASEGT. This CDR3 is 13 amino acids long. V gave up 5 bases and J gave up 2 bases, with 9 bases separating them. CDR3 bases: TGTGCCAGCAGTCCCGGACTACAAGAGACCCAGTACTTC. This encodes CASSPGLQETQYF.

The CDR3 DNA is TGTGCCAGCAGCCTATACTCGTTGGCAGGCGACACCTACGAGCAGTACTTC. It is translated as CASSLYSLAGDTYEQYF. The V call is TRBV27, the J call TRBJ2-5; D remains unclear. The J call is in doubt because the DNA end fits TRBJ2-7 better. CDR1 and CDR2 (germline): MNHEY, SMNVEV (reference sequence). This CDR3 spans 17 amino acids.

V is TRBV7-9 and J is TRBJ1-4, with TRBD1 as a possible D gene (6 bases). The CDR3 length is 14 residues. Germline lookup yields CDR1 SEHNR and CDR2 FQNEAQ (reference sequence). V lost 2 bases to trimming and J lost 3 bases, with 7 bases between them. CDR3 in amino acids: CASSLSGANEKLFF. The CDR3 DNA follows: TGTGCCAGCAGCTTATCAGGGGCTAATGAAAAACTGTTTTTT.

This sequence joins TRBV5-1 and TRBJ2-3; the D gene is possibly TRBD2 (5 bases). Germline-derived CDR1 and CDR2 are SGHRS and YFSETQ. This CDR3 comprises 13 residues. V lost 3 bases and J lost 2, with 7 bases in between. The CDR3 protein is CASSWEYTDTQYF. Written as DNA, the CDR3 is TGCGCCAGCAGCTGGGAGTACACAGATACGCAGTATTTT.

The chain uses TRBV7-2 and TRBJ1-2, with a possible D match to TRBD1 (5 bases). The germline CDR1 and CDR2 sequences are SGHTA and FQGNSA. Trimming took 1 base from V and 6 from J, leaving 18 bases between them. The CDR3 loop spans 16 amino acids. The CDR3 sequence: CASSLEAAPGFDGYTF. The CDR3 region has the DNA TGTGCCAGCAGCTTAGAGGCGGCCCCAGGGTTCGATGGCTACACCTTC.

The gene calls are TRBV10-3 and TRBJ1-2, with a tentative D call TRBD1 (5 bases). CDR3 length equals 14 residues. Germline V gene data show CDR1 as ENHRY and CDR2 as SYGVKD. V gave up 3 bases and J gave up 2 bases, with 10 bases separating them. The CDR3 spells CAISDPTANYGYTF. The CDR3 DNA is TGTGCCATCAGTGACCCGACAGCCAACTATGGCTACACCTTC.

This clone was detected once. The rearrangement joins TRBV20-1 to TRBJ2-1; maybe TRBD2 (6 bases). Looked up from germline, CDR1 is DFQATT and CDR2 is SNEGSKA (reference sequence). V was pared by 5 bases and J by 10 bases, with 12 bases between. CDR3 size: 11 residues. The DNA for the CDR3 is TGCAGTGCTCCAGGACTACACGAGCAGTTCTTC. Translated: CSAPGLHEQFF.

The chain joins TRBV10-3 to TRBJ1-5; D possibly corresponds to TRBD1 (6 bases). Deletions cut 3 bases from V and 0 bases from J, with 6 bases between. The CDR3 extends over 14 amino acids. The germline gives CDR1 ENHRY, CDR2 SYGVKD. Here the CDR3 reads CAISEQGSNQPQHF. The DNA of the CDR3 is TGTGCCATCAGTGAACAGGGTAGCAATCAGCCCCAGCATTTT.

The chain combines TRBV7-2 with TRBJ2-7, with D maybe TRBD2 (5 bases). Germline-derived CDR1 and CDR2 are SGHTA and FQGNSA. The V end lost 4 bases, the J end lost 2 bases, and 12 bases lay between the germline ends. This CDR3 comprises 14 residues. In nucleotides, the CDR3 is TGTGCCAGCAGCTGGACTTCCGGGACCTACGAGCAGTACTTC. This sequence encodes CASSWTSGTYEQYF.

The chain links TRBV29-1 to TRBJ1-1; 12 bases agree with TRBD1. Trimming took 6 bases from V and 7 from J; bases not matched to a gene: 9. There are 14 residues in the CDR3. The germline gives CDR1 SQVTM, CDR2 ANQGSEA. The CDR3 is CSVGPGQGASEAFF. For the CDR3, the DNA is TGCAGCGTGGGCCCGGGACAGGGGGCCAGTGAAGCTTTCTTT.

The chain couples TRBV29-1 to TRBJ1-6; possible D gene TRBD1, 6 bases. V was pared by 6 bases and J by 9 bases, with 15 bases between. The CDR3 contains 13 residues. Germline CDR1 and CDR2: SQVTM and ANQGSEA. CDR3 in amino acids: CSVAGTRGSPLHF. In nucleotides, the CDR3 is TGCAGCGTCGCCGGGACAAGAGGTTCACCCCTCCACTTT. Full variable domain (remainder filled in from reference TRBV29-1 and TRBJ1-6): SAVISQKPSRDICQRGTSLTIQCQVDSQVTMMFWYRQQPGQSLTLIATANQGSEATYESGFVIDKFPISRPNLTFSTLTVSNMSPEDSSIYLCSVAGTRGSPLHFGNGTRLTVT.

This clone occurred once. This chain's CDR3 is CAWSVRGAQYF. CDR3 sequence (DNA): TGTGCCTGGAGTGTACGGGGGGCCCAGTACTTC. The chain combines TRBV30 with TRBJ2-5; 7 positions match TRBD2. V lost 0 bases, J lost 9 bases, and 1 base stayed unmatched. Germline V CDR1 and CDR2: GTSNPN, SVGIG (reference sequence). The CDR3 is 11 residues long.

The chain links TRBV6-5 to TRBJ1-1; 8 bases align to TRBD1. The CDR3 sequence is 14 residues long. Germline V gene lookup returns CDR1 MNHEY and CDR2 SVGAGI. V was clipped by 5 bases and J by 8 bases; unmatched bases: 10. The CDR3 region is CASSPSQGAGEAFF. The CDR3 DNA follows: TGTGCCAGCAGTCCGTCGCAGGGGGCAGGGGAAGCTTTCTTT.

The CDR3, as DNA: TGCGCCAGCACCCTCGGGACAGGGCGGAACACTGAAGCTTTCTTT. Its translation is CASTLGTGRNTEAFF. The rearrangement links TRBV5-1 to TRBJ1-1, with 9 bases identical to TRBD1. Germline trimming cut 6 bases from V and 1 base from J; bases unmatched to any gene: 7. The CDR3 sequence is 15 residues long. The germline gives CDR1 SGHRS, CDR2 YFSETQ. The full variable domain, completed using reference TRBV5-1 and TRBJ1-1, is KAGVTQTPRYLIKTRGQQVTLSCSPISGHRSVSWYQQTPGQGLQFLFEYFSETQRNKGNFPGRFSGRQFSNSRSEMNVSTLELGDSALYLCASTLGTGRNTEAFFGQGTRLTVV.